This is a list of T cell receptor beta chains from one sample in a study of blood T cell repertoires in COVID-19. Sequencing used immunoSEQ multiplex PCR; TCRdb keeps in-frame clones, though not all of them. The repertoire holds roughly 100,000 clones, with around 90% as singletons. Source material: peripheral blood. The receptors were gathered from a human donor with COVID-19, enrolled during active disease. The donor label of this sample is uncertain. Both conserved end residues are part of each CDR3. The D gene is left open where the match is weak. Rows give clone size only sometimes, using once, few, many, or a class for an expanded clone.

NA	TRBV6-1	15	NA	TRBJ1-2	TGTGCCAGCAGTGAAGCGGGTAGGGGAAACTATGGCTACACCTTC	CASSEAGRGNYGYTF
NA	TRBV10-1	13	TRBD1	TRBJ2-1	TGCGCCAGCAGTATAGGACAGGTCAATGAGCAGTTCTTC	CASSIGQVNEQFF
NA	TRBV5-5	13	NA	TRBJ1-5	TGTGCCAGCAGCTTGCACGAGGTTTACCCCCAGCATTTT	CASSLHEVYPQHF
NA	TRBV11-2	15	NA	TRBJ1-1	TGTGCCAGCAGCTTCTCGGGGTTTGGCGACACTGAAGCTTTCTTT	CASSFSGFGDTEAFF
NA	TRBV28	12	NA	TRBJ2-7	TGTGCCAGCAGTTTCGCGGGGCGCGAGCAGTACTTC	CASSFAGREQYF
NA	TRBV6-5	15	TRBD1	TRBJ2-7	TGTGCCAGCAGTTTGCCCGACAGGGGGAAGGTGGAGCAGTACTTC	CASSLPDRGKVEQYF
NA	TRBV3-1/TRBV3-2	15	TRBD1	TRBJ2-1	TGTGCCAGCAGCCAACCAAACAGGGGGAGAAATGAGCAGTTCTTC	CASSQPNRGRNEQFF
NA	TRBV12-3/TRBV12-4	12	NA	TRBJ1-2	TGTGCCAGCAGTTTAACTGGGCTAGGCTACACCTTC	CASSLTGLGYTF
NA	TRBV18	15	TRBD1	TRBJ1-3	TGTGCCAGCTCATCAAATACAGGGGCTGGAAACACCATATATTTT	CASSSNTGAGNTIYF
NA	TRBV6-6	15	TRBD2	TRBJ2-1	TGTGCCAGCAGTTATCCGACTAGCGGGAGCTATGAGCAGTTCTTC	CASSYPTSGSYEQFF
NA	TRBV5-1	14	NA	TRBJ1-1	TGCGCCAGCAGCTTGCCCAAAGGGGACACTGAAGCTTTCTTT	CASSLPKGDTEAFF
NA	TRBV19	14	NA	TRBJ2-5	TGTGCCACCTCGGGTGCCGCTACACAAGAGACCCAGTACTTC	CATSGAATQETQYF
once	TRBV11-2	14	TRBD1	TRBJ1-2	TGTGCCAGCAGGAGGGGGCAGGGCAACTATGGCTACACCTTC	CASRRGQGNYGYTF
NA	TRBV5-4	16	NA	TRBJ2-7	TGTGCCAGCAGCTTGGCCCCATTGTCTCTTGGAGTAGAGCAGTACTTC	CASSLAPLSLGVEQYF
NA	TRBV10-3	14	NA	TRBJ1-1	TGTGCCATCAGTGCTAAGCAGGAAGCCACTGAAGCTTTCTTT	CAISAKQEATEAFF
NA	TRBV3-1/TRBV3-2	15	NA	TRBJ1-3	TGTGCCAGCAGCCAATCATACGGGTATGGAAACACCATATATTTT	CASSQSYGYGNTIYF
NA	TRBV30	12	NA	TRBJ1-2	TGTGCCTGGGACAGTGGGCCCGGTGGCTACACCTTC	CAWDSGPGGYTF
once	TRBV18	13	TRBD1	TRBJ1-1	TGTGCCAGCTCACGACAGGGGGCCGCTGAAGCTTTCTTT	CASSRQGAAEAFF
NA	TRBV10-1	14	NA	TRBJ1-1	TGCGCCAGCCGATCCGACGGGGATTCAACTGAAGCTTTCTTT	CASRSDGDSTEAFF
NA	TRBV12-3/TRBV12-4	13	NA	TRBJ1-5	TGTGCCAGCAGTTTGGGGGGACTTCAGCCCCAGCATTTT	CASSLGGLQPQHF
NA	TRBV9	14	NA	TRBJ2-6	TGTGCCAGCAGCACCCAACTAGGGGCCAACGTCCTGACTTTC	CASSTQLGANVLTF
NA	TRBV7-9	16	TRBD1	TRBJ1-5	TGTGCCAGCAGCTTAGAATTTGGGACAGGGATGCAGCCCCAGCATTTT	CASSLEFGTGMQPQHF
NA	TRBV3-1/TRBV3-2	15	TRBD1	TRBJ1-2	TGTGCCAGCAGCCTAAGGACAGGGAGGGGTTATGGCTACACCTTC	CASSLRTGRGYGYTF
NA	TRBV4-1	18	TRBD1	TRBJ1-4	TGCGCCAGCAGCCAAGATCATACAGGGGCTGCAACTAATGAAAAACTGTTTTTT	CASSQDHTGAATNEKLFF
NA	TRBV6-6	14	NA	TRBJ1-2	TGTGCCAGCAGTCCCGCCGGGAACAACTATGGCTACACCTTC	CASSPAGNNYGYTF